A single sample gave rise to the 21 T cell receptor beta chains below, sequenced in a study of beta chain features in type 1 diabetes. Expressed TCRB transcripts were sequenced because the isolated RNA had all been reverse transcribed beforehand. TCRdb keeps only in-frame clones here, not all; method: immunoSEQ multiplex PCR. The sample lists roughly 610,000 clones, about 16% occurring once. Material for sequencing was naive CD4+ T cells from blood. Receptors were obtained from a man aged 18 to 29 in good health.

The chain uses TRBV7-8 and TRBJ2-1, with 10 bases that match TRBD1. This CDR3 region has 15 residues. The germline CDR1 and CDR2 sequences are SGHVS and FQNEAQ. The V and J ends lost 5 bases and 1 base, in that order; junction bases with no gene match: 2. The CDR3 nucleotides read TGTGCCAGCAGCCTGGACAGGGGGTCCTACAATGAGCAGTTCTTC. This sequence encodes CASSLDRGSYNEQFF.

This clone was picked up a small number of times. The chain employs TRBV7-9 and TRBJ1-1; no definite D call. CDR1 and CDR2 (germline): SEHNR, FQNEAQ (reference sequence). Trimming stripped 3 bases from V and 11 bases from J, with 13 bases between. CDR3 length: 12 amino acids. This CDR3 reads CASSFDWRGAFF. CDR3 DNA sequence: TGTGCCAGCAGCTTTGATTGGAGAGGGGCTTTCTTT.

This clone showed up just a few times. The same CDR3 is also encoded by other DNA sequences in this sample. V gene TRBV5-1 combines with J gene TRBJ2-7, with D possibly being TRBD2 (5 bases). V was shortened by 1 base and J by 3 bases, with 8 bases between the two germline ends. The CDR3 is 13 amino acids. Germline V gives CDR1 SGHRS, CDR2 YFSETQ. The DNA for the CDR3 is TGCGCCAGCAGCTTGTTAAGCGGCTACGAGCAGTACTTC. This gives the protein CASSLLSGYEQYF.

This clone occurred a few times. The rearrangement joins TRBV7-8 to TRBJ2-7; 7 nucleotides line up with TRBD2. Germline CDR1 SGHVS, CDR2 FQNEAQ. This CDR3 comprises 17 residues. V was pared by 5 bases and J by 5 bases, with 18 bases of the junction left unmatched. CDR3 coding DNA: TGTGCCAGCAGCCCCCGGTGGCAGGGACTACTAGGGAACGAGCAGTACTTC. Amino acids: CASSPRWQGLLGNEQYF.

The chain's CDR3 is CASSLSFLLQFQPQHF. CDR3 DNA: TGTGCCAGCAGTTTATCCTTCTTGTTGCAATTTCAGCCCCAGCATTTT. The chain is built from TRBV28 and TRBJ1-5; D remains unclear. The CDR3 covers 16 residues. Germline V CDR1 and CDR2: MDHEN, SYDVKM. With 1 base removed from V and 6 bases from J, the gap between germline ends came to 16 bases. Based on the CDR3 plus reference TRBV28 and TRBJ1-5, the full variable domain is DVKVTQSSRYLVKRTGEKVFLECVQDMDHENMFWYRQDPGLGLRLIYFSYDVKMKEKGDIPEGYSVSREKKERFSLILESASTNQTSMYLCASSLSFLLQFQPQHFGDGTRLSIL.

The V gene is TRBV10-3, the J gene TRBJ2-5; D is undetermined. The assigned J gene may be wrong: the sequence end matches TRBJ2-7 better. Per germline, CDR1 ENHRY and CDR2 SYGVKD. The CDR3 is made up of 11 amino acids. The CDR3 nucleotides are TGTGCCATCAGTGCCCTCTACGAGCAGTACTTC. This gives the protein CAISALYEQYF.

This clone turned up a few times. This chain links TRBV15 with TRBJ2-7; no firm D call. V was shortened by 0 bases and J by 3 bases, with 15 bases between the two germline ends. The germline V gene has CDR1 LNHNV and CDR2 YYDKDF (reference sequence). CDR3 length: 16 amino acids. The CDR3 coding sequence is TGTGCCACCAGCAGAGATCTCGGGTTCTTAGGCTACGAGCAGTACTTC. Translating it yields CATSRDLGFLGYEQYF.

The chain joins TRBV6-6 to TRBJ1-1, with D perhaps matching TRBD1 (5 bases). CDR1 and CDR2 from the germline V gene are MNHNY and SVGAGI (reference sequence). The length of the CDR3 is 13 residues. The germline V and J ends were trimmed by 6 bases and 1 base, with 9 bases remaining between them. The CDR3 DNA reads TGTGCCAGCAGACTCACAGGGAACACTGAAGCTTTCTTT. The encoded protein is CASRLTGNTEAFF.

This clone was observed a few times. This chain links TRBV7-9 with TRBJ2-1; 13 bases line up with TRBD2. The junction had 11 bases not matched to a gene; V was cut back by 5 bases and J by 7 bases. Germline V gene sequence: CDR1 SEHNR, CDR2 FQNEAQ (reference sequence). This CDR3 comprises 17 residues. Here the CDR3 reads CASSPPGLAGTGNEQFF. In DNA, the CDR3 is TGTGCCAGCAGCCCTCCGGGACTAGCGGGAACGGGGAATGAGCAGTTCTTC.

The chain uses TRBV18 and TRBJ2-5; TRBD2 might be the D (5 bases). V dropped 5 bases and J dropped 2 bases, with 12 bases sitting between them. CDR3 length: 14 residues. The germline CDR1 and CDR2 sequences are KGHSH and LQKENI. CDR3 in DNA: TGTGCCAGCTCAAAAATGGACTTTCAAGAGACCCAGTACTTC. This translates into CASSKMDFQETQYF. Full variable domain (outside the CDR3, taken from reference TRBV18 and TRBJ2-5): NAGVMQNPRHLVRRRGQEARLRCSPMKGHSHVYWYRQLPEEGLKFMVYLQKENIIDESGMPKERFSAEFPKEGPSILRIQQVVRGDSAAYFCASSKMDFQETQYFGPGTRLLVL.

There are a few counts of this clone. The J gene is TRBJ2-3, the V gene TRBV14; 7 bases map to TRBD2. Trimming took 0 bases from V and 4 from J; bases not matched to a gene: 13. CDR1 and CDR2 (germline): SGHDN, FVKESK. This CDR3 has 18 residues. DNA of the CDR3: TGTGCCAGCAGCCAAGATAGTTTTGCGGGAGCGAGGTCAGATACGCAGTATTTT. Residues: CASSQDSFAGARSDTQYF.

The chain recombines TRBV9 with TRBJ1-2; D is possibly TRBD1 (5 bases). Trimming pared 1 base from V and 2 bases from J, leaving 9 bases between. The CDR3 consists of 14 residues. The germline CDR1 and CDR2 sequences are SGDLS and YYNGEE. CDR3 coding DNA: TGTGCCAGCAGCGTAAGGGGAGGCAACTATGGCTACACCTTC. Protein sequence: CASSVRGGNYGYTF.

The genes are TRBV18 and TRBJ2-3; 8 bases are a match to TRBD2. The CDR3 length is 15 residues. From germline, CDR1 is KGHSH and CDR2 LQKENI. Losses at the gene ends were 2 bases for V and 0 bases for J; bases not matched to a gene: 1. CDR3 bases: TGTGCCAGCTCACCAGGACTAGCAAGCACAGATACGCAGTATTTT. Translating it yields CASSPGLASTDTQYF.

CDR3 protein: CASSLNRVTNYGYTF. DNA of the CDR3: TGTGCCAGCAGTCTAAACAGGGTTACTAACTATGGCTACACCTTC. V gene TRBV27 combines with J gene TRBJ1-2, with D possibly being TRBD1 (6 bases). This CDR3 is 15 amino acids long. Trimming shortened V by 5 bases and J by 0 bases, and 13 bases separated the two germline ends. The germline V gene has CDR1 MNHEY and CDR2 SMNVEV (reference sequence).

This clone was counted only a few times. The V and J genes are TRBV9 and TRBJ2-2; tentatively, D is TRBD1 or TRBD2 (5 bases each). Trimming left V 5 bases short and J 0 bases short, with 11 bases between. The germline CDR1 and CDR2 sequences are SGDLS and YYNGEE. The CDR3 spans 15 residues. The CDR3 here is CASRTGRPNTGELFF. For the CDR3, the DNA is TGTGCCAGCAGAACGGGACGCCCGAACACCGGGGAGCTGTTTTTT. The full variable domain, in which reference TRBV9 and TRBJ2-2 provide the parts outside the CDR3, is DSGVTQTPKHLITATGQRVTLRCSPRSGDLSVYWYQQSLDQGLQFLIQYYNGEERAKGNILERFSAQQFPDLHSELNLSSLELGDSALYFCASRTGRPNTGELFFGEGSRLTVL.

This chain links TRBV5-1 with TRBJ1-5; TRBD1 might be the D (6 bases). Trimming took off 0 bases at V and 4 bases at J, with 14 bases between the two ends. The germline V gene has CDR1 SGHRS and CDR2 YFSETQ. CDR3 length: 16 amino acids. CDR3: CASSLGAGVDNQPQHF. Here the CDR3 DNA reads TGCGCCAGCAGCTTGGGTGCAGGGGTGGATAATCAGCCCCAGCATTTT.

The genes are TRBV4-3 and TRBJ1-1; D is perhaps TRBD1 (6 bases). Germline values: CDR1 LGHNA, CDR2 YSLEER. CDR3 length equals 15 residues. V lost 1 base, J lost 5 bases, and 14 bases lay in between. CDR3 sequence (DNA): TGCGCCAGCAGCCAAGGGGTACAGGGAAGGACTGAAGCTTTCTTT. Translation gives CASSQGVQGRTEAFF.

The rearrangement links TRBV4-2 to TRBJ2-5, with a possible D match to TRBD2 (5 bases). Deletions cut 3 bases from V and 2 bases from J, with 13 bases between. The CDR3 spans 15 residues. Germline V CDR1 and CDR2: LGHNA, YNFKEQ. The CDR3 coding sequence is TGTGCCAGCAGCCAGGTATGGGAGCGGCAAGAGACCCAGTACTTC. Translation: CASSQVWERQETQYF.

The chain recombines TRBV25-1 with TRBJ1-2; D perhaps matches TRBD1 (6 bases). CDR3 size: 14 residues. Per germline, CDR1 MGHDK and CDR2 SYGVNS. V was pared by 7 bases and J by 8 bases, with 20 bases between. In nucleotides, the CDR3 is TGTGCCAGCAAAGGGGGACTGGCGAGGAGGGGCTACACCTTC. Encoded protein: CASKGGLARRGYTF.

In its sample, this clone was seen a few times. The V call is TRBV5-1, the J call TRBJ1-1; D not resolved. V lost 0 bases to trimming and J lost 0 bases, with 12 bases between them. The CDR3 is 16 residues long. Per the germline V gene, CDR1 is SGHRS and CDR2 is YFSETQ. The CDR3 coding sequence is TGCGCCAGCAGCTTGGGAGTCAAGCTCCTGAACACTGAAGCTTTCTTT. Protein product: CASSLGVKLLNTEAFF. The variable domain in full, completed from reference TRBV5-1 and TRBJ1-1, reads KAGVTQTPRYLIKTRGQQVTLSCSPISGHRSVSWYQQTPGQGLQFLFEYFSETQRNKGNFPGRFSGRQFSNSRSEMNVSTLELGDSALYLCASSLGVKLLNTEAFFGQGTRLTVV.

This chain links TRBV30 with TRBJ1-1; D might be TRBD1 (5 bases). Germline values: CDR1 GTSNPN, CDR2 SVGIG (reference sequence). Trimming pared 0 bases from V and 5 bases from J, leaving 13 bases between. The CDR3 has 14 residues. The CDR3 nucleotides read TGTGCCTGGAGTGTACGGGGGTTGGGGACTGAAGCTTTCTTT. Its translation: CAWSVRGLGTEAFF.